This T cell receptor beta chain stems from a study of shared clonotypes between healthy human individuals. TCRdb keeps only in-frame clones here, not all; method: immunoSEQ multiplex PCR. The data hold more than 2,000,000 clones, with approximately 95% observed a single time. V gave up 3 bases and J gave up 8 bases, with 13 bases separating them. The CDR3 totals 13 residues. Germline V lookup: CDR1 LNHDA, CDR2 SQIVND (reference sequence). The receptor's source is a man between 18 and 29 years old in good health. Some clones in this sample may be carry-over from other donors' samples. The sample was naive CD4+ T cells from PBMCs. The subset was: CD45RA+ positively selected. The chain combines TRBV19 with TRBJ1-2, with a possible D match to TRBD1 (5 bases). The CDR3 loop reads CASSIRQRDGYTF. The CDR3 coding sequence is TGTGCCAGTAGTATCCGACAGAGGGACGGCTACACCTTC.